Listed below are T cell receptor beta chains from one sample, sequenced in a study of a mutant IDH1 vaccine in newly diagnosed glioma. Here immunoSEQ multiplex PCR was the method, and the copy in TCRdb shows in-frame clones only, minus some. The sample carries tens of thousands of clones, roughly four fifths recorded once. Sequenced here: PBMCs, sampled from a glioma patient treated with radiotherapy, temozolomide or both. The source is a man aged 25-45 years with glioma. CDR3s include the opening cysteine and the closing phenylalanine or tryptophan. A D gene is named only where the DNA matches it firmly. Not all rows give a size; the values are once, few, many and, for expanded clones, a class.

d_call clone_size j_call v_call cdr3_aa cdr3_nt
- - TRBJ2-7 TRBV15 CATSRDRQYHSYEQYF TGTGCCACCAGCAGAGATAGACAGTACCACTCCTACGAGCAGTACTTC
- - TRBJ1-2 TRBV29-1 CSIDSAEENYGYTF TGCAGCATAGACAGTGCGGAGGAGAACTATGGCTACACCTTC
TRBD2 - TRBJ2-1 TRBV28 CASRGLAGGPGNEQFF TGTGCCAGCAGGGGACTAGCGGGGGGGCCGGGGAATGAGCAGTTCTTC
TRBD2 - TRBJ2-5 TRBV7-3 CASSDLGGRDETQYF TGTGCCAGCAGCGACCTCGGCGGGAGAGATGAGACCCAGTACTTC
- - TRBJ2-6 TRBV6-1 CASVTSEANVLTF TGTGCCAGCGTGACGTCTGAGGCCAACGTCCTGACTTTC
- once TRBJ2-6 TRBV6-6 CASSYSSGPRATF TGTGCCAGCAGTTACTCGAGCGGCCCCCGCGCGACTTTC
- - TRBJ2-7 TRBV30 CAWSVNLDDYEQYF TGTGCCTGGAGTGTAAACCTTGATGACTACGAGCAGTACTTC
- - TRBJ1-3 TRBV4-1 CASSQASILEAGNTIYF TGCGCCAGCAGCCAGGCTTCAATCTTGGAAGCTGGAAACACCATATATTTT
- - TRBJ2-5 TRBV9 CASSPGGGETQYF TGTGCCAGCAGCCCGGGTGGAGGAGAGACCCAGTACTTC
- - TRBJ2-7 TRBV5-4 CASSTQGAPYEQYF TGTGCCAGCAGCACACAGGGAGCCCCCTACGAGCAGTACTTC
TRBD2 - TRBJ2-7 TRBV5-1 CASSRREAYEQYF TGCGCCAGCAGCCGGCGGGAGGCCTACGAGCAGTACTTC
- - TRBJ2-1 TRBV11-2 CASSATRGGYNEQFF TGTGCCAGCAGCGCGACGCGCGGCGGGTACAATGAGCAGTTCTTC
TRBD1 once TRBJ1-1 TRBV5-5 CASSSVLRQGEAFF TGTGCCAGCAGCTCGGTACTTCGACAGGGAGAAGCTTTCTTT
- - TRBJ1-5 TRBV5-1 CASSLGTMNSNQPQHF TGCGCCAGCAGCTTGGGGACAATGAATAGCAATCAGCCCCAGCATTTT
- - TRBJ1-5 TRBV7-9 CASSMGGRRTQHF TGTGCCAGCAGCATGGGTGGGCGAAGGACCCAGCATTTT
TRBD1 once TRBJ1-3 TRBV5-6 CASSSRTGTGNTIYF TGTGCCAGCAGCTCCAGGACAGGGACTGGAAACACCATATATTTT
- - TRBJ1-3 TRBV30 CAWSRAGRWAIYF TGTGCCTGGAGTAGGGCAGGGAGGTGGGCCATATATTTT
TRBD2 - TRBJ2-1 TRBV6-9 CASIAGELEVSGEQFF TGTGCCAGCATAGCGGGGGAACTAGAGGTCTCCGGTGAGCAGTTCTTC
TRBD1 - TRBJ1-2 TRBV7-9 CASSSRTGDGYTF TGTGCCAGCAGCTCCCGGACAGGGGATGGCTACACCTTC
- - TRBJ2-1 TRBV2 CASSLPGLSYNEQFF TGTGCCAGCAGTTTACCGGGACTGTCCTACAATGAGCAGTTCTTC
- few TRBJ2-5 TRBV2 CASSAIQVQETQYF TGTGCCAGCAGCGCAATACAGGTTCAAGAGACCCAGTACTTC
- - TRBJ2-7 TRBV5-6 CASSLWGGAYEQYF TGTGCCAGCAGCTTGTGGGGGGGCGCCTACGAGCAGTACTTC
TRBD1 - TRBJ2-5 TRBV5-4 CASSRTGLETQYF TGTGCCAGCAGCCGGACAGGGCTGGAGACCCAGTACTTC
- - TRBJ1-3 TRBV6-5 CASSYSGRTSGNTIYF TGTGCCAGCAGTTACTCAGGCAGAACCTCTGGAAACACCATATATTTT
- - TRBJ2-7 TRBV14 CASGIAYEQYF TGTGCCAGCGGTATTGCATACGAGCAGTACTTC
- - TRBJ2-7 TRBV7-9 CASSFLVRGTGNYEQYF TGTGCCAGCAGCTTCCTCGTACGGGGGACGGGGAACTACGAGCAGTACTTC
TRBD2 once TRBJ2-3 TRBV5-4 CASSLDVGLAGVQYF TGTGCCAGCAGCCTGGATGTGGGACTAGCGGGGGTACAGTATTTT
TRBD1 - TRBJ1-4 TRBV6-1 CASSRDRSNEKLFF TGTGCCAGCAGCCGGGACAGGAGCAATGAAAAACTGTTTTTT
- - TRBJ1-1 TRBV5-1 CASSFGVGMNTEAFF TGCGCCAGCAGCTTTGGTGTCGGAATGAACACTGAAGCTTTCTTT
TRBD1 - TRBJ1-1 TRBV27 CASSPRTGADTEAFF TGTGCCAGCAGTCCACGGACAGGGGCGGACACTGAAGCTTTCTTT
- - TRBJ2-2 TRBV5-4 CASSLRGRTGELFF TGTGCCAGCAGCCTACGGGGAAGGACCGGGGAGCTGTTTTTT
- - TRBJ2-1 TRBV15 CATSSSRAYNEQFF TGTGCCACCAGCAGCAGCAGAGCCTACAATGAGCAGTTCTTC
- - TRBJ1-1 TRBV4-3 CASSQRAIHTEAFF TGCGCCAGCAGCCAGAGGGCTATTCACACTGAAGCTTTCTTT
- - TRBJ2-1 TRBV30 CAWSVNGPGEQFF TGTGCCTGGAGTGTTAACGGACCGGGTGAGCAGTTCTTC
- - TRBJ2-1 TRBV9 CASGPLDREQFF TGTGCCAGCGGTCCATTGGATCGTGAGCAGTTCTTC
- - TRBJ2-1 TRBV30 CAWSLYSNNEQFF TGTGCCTGGAGTCTCTATTCTAACAATGAGCAGTTCTTC
- - TRBJ2-7 TRBV4-1 CASSQGPRGRYEQYF TGCGCCAGCAGCCAAGGCCCCAGGGGTAGGTACGAGCAGTACTTC
TRBD2 - TRBJ2-7 TRBV30 CAWSSGTSVYEQYF TGTGCCTGGAGTTCTGGGACTAGCGTCTACGAGCAGTACTTC
- - TRBJ2-5 TRBV7-3 CASSLVPQETQYF TGTGCCAGCAGCCTAGTTCCCCAAGAGACCCAGTACTTC
- - TRBJ2-7 TRBV11-2 CASSSAGQSSSYEQYF TGTGCCAGCAGCTCCGCGGGACAGTCAAGCTCCTACGAGCAGTACTTC
- - TRBJ1-2 TRBV9 CASSVAGQMSSYGYTF TGTGCCAGCAGCGTAGCCGGACAGATGTCTAGCTATGGCTACACCTTC
- - TRBJ2-7 TRBV30 CAWSVSRVEQYF TGTGCCTGGAGTGTGTCGAGAGTAGAGCAGTACTTC
- - TRBJ2-7 TRBV4-1 CASSQQGVSSYEQYF TGCGCCAGCAGCCAACAAGGAGTAAGTTCCTACGAGCAGTACTTC
TRBD1 - TRBJ1-4 TRBV5-6 CASSYRGRPTNEKLFF TGTGCCAGCAGCTACAGGGGGCGGCCAACTAATGAAAAACTGTTTTTT
- - TRBJ1-2 TRBV28 CATRVGLGYTF TGTGCCACCCGGGTAGGACTTGGCTACACCTTC
- once TRBJ1-2 TRBV7-2 CASSSTGRAEGYTF TGTGCCAGCAGCTCAACGGGGAGGGCGGAAGGCTACACCTTC
- - TRBJ1-5 TRBV6-6 CASSYSGGNQPQHF TGTGCCAGCAGTTACTCCGGGGGGAATCAGCCCCAGCATTTT
- - TRBJ2-6 TRBV5-1 CASSLARASGANVLTF TGCGCCAGCAGCTTGGCCCGGGCCTCTGGGGCCAACGTCCTGACTTTC
- - TRBJ1-3 TRBV29-1 CSVEGRGNTIYF TGCAGCGTTGAAGGTCGTGGAAACACCATATATTTT
- - TRBJ2-7 TRBV9 CASSPGPGSHQEQYF TGTGCCAGCAGCCCCGGACCCGGGTCGCATCAAGAGCAGTACTTC
- - TRBJ2-5 TRBV2 CASTGSRQETQYF TGTGCCAGCACCGGGAGTCGCCAAGAGACCCAGTACTTC